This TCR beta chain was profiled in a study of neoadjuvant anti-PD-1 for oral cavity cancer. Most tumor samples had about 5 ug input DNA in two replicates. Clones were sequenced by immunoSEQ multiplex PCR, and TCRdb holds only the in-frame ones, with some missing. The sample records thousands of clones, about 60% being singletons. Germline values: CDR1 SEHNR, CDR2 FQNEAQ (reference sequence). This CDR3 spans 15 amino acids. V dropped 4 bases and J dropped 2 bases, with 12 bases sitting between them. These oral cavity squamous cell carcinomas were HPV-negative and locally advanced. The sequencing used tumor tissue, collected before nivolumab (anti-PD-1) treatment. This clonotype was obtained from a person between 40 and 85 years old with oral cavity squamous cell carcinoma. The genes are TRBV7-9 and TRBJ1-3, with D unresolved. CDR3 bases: TGTGCCAGCAGCTCCTTGGACCGGACTGGAAACACCATATATTTT. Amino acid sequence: CASSSLDRTGNTIYF.